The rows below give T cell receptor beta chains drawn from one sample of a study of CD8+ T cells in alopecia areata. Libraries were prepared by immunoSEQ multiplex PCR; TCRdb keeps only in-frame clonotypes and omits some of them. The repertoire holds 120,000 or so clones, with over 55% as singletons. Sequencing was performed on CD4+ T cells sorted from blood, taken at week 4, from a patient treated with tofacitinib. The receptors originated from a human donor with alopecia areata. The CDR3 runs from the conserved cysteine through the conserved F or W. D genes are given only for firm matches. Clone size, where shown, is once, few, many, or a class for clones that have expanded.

CDR3 protein: CASSLGYEQYF
CDR3 DNA: TGCGCCAGCAGCCTCGGGTACGAGCAGTACTTC
D gene: .
J gene: TRBJ2-7
V gene: TRBV5-1
clone size: .

CDR3 protein: CASSRRRGMNTEAFF
CDR3 DNA: TGTGCCAGCAGTCGGCGGAGGGGGATGAACACTGAAGCTTTCTTT
D gene: .
J gene: TRBJ1-1
V gene: TRBV6-5
clone size: .

CDR3 protein: CASSRTSLGSYNEQFF
CDR3 DNA: TGTGCCAGCAGCCGTACCTCATTGGGGTCCTACAATGAGCAGTTCTTC
D gene: .
J gene: TRBJ2-1
V gene: TRBV2
clone size: .

CDR3 protein: CASSFRRRGTNEKLFF
CDR3 DNA: TGTGCCAGCAGCTTCCGTCGGAGGGGAACTAATGAAAAACTGTTTTTT
D gene: .
J gene: TRBJ1-4
V gene: TRBV5-4
clone size: .

CDR3 protein: CASSYRREMNTEAFF
CDR3 DNA: TGTGCCAGCAGTTATCGGCGGGAGATGAACACTGAAGCTTTCTTT
D gene: .
J gene: TRBJ1-1
V gene: TRBV6-5
clone size: few

CDR3 protein: CASSEEEGGSQHF
CDR3 DNA: TGTGCCAGCAGTGAAGAAGAAGGGGGAAGCCAGCATTTT
D gene: .
J gene: TRBJ1-5
V gene: TRBV25-1
clone size: .

CDR3 protein: CASSKETFEQYF
CDR3 DNA: TGTGCCAGCTCAAAGGAAACCTTCGAGCAGTACTTC
D gene: .
J gene: TRBJ2-7
V gene: TRBV7-9
clone size: .

CDR3 protein: CASSPGQGEQYF
CDR3 DNA: TGTGCCAGCAGCCCCGGACAGGGGGAGCAGTACTTC
D gene: TRBD1
J gene: TRBJ2-7
V gene: TRBV7-3
clone size: few

CDR3 protein: CAWSKQGSYGYTF
CDR3 DNA: TGTGCCTGGAGTAAACAGGGGAGCTATGGCTACACCTTC
D gene: TRBD1
J gene: TRBJ1-2
V gene: TRBV30
clone size: few

CDR3 protein: CAIRSTDTQYF
CDR3 DNA: TGTGCCATCAGGAGCACAGATACGCAGTATTTT
D gene: .
J gene: TRBJ2-3
V gene: TRBV10-3
clone size: few

CDR3 protein: CASSFQVDEQYF
CDR3 DNA: TGTGCCAGCAGTTTTCAAGTTGACGAGCAGTACTTC
D gene: .
J gene: TRBJ2-7
V gene: TRBV28
clone size: few

CDR3 protein: CASKGAPDTQYF
CDR3 DNA: TGTGCCAGCAAGGGGGCCCCAGATACGCAGTATTTT
D gene: TRBD1
J gene: TRBJ2-3
V gene: TRBV6-6
clone size: .

CDR3 protein: CASSDPLAGNYGYTF
CDR3 DNA: TGTGCCAGCAGTGACCCGTTAGCGGGGAACTATGGCTACACCTTC
D gene: .
J gene: TRBJ1-2
V gene: TRBV25-1
clone size: .

CDR3 protein: CSVRRRSTDTGELFF
CDR3 DNA: TGCAGCGTTCGGCGGCGATCGACGGACACCGGGGAGCTGTTTTTT
D gene: .
J gene: TRBJ2-2
V gene: TRBV29-1
clone size: few

CDR3 protein: CSVERPANYGYTF
CDR3 DNA: TGCAGCGTTGAAAGGCCCGCTAACTATGGCTACACCTTC
D gene: .
J gene: TRBJ1-2
V gene: TRBV29-1
clone size: .

CDR3 protein: CASSPLGQGADNEQFF
CDR3 DNA: TGTGCCAGCAGTCCCCTGGGACAGGGGGCTGACAATGAGCAGTTCTTC
D gene: TRBD1
J gene: TRBJ2-1
V gene: TRBV27
clone size: .

CDR3 protein: CASLKNTEAFF
CDR3 DNA: TGTGCCAGCCTGAAGAACACTGAAGCTTTCTTT
D gene: .
J gene: TRBJ1-1
V gene: TRBV7-9
clone size: .

CDR3 protein: CASSFKGALYGYTF
CDR3 DNA: TGTGCCAGCAGTTTTAAAGGGGCTTTATATGGCTACACCTTC
D gene: .
J gene: TRBJ1-2
V gene: TRBV27
clone size: .

CDR3 protein: CASSQAASLVGGELFF
CDR3 DNA: TGTGCCAGCAGCCAAGCGGCCTCACTAGTGGGCGGGGAGCTGTTTTTT
D gene: .
J gene: TRBJ2-2
V gene: TRBV4-2
clone size: .

CDR3 protein: CSVGDRVYGYTF
CDR3 DNA: TGCAGCGTCGGCGACCGGGTGTATGGCTACACCTTC
D gene: .
J gene: TRBJ1-2
V gene: TRBV29-1
clone size: few

CDR3 protein: CASSLTTDTQYF
CDR3 DNA: TGCGCCAGCAGCTTGACCACAGATACGCAGTATTTT
D gene: .
J gene: TRBJ2-3
V gene: TRBV5-1
clone size: few

CDR3 protein: CSCEGGTDTQYF
CDR3 DNA: TGCAGTTGTGAAGGGGGCACAGATACGCAGTATTTT
D gene: .
J gene: TRBJ2-3
V gene: TRBV29-1
clone size: few

CDR3 protein: CASSYWGDTGELFF
CDR3 DNA: TGCGCCAGCAGCTACTGGGGTGACACCGGGGAGCTGTTTTTT
D gene: .
J gene: TRBJ2-2
V gene: TRBV5-1
clone size: few

CDR3 protein: CASSPQTGVGHEQFF
CDR3 DNA: TGTGCCAGCAGCCCACAGACAGGGGTGGGCCATGAGCAGTTCTTC
D gene: TRBD1
J gene: TRBJ2-1
V gene: TRBV7-2
clone size: many

CDR3 protein: CASSLFGSSWSNQPQHF
CDR3 DNA: TGTGCCAGCAGCTTATTCGGCAGCTCCTGGAGCAATCAGCCCCAGCATTTT
D gene: .
J gene: TRBJ1-5
V gene: TRBV7-2
clone size: .

CDR3 protein: CSVLGPGAGGGNYGYTF
CDR3 DNA: TGCAGCGTCCTAGGCCCGGGGGCCGGTGGGGGGAACTATGGCTACACCTTC
D gene: .
J gene: TRBJ1-2
V gene: TRBV29-1
clone size: .

CDR3 protein: CSATEGAQFF
CDR3 DNA: TGCAGCGCCACCGAGGGGGCACAGTTCTTC
D gene: TRBD1
J gene: TRBJ2-1
V gene: TRBV29-1
clone size: .

CDR3 protein: CAISDTPVQPQHF
CDR3 DNA: TGTGCCATCAGTGACACACCGGTACAGCCCCAGCATTTT
D gene: .
J gene: TRBJ1-5
V gene: TRBV10-3
clone size: few

CDR3 protein: CSGREGETQYF
CDR3 DNA: TGCAGCGGTCGCGAGGGGGAGACCCAGTACTTC
D gene: .
J gene: TRBJ2-5
V gene: TRBV29-1
clone size: few

CDR3 protein: CASRLKTGSQETQYF
CDR3 DNA: TGTGCAAGTCGTCTCAAAACAGGATCCCAAGAGACCCAGTACTTC
D gene: .
J gene: TRBJ2-5
V gene: TRBV12-2
clone size: .

CDR3 protein: CASSFDSNQPQHF
CDR3 DNA: TGCGCCAGCAGCTTTGACAGCAATCAGCCCCAGCATTTT
D gene: .
J gene: TRBJ1-5
V gene: TRBV5-1
clone size: few

CDR3 protein: CASSDFNQPQHF
CDR3 DNA: TGTGCCAGCTCAGACTTCAATCAGCCCCAGCATTTT
D gene: .
J gene: TRBJ1-5
V gene: TRBV19
clone size: few

CDR3 protein: CASSEARVGEQFF
CDR3 DNA: TGTGCCAGCAGTGAAGCGAGGGTCGGTGAGCAGTTCTTC
D gene: .
J gene: TRBJ2-1
V gene: TRBV2
clone size: .

CDR3 protein: CASSRDRTIAKNIQYF
CDR3 DNA: TGTGCCAGCAGCCGAGACAGAACCATAGCCAAAAACATTCAGTACTTC
D gene: .
J gene: TRBJ2-4
V gene: TRBV7-8
clone size: few

CDR3 protein: CAWRETGTSGSNEQFF
CDR3 DNA: TGTGCCTGGAGAGAAACCGGGACTAGCGGGAGTAATGAGCAGTTCTTC
D gene: TRBD2
J gene: TRBJ2-1
V gene: TRBV30
clone size: .

CDR3 protein: CASSLSSYEQYF
CDR3 DNA: TGTGCCAGCAGCTTGTCTTCCTACGAGCAGTACTTC
D gene: .
J gene: TRBJ2-7
V gene: TRBV5-4
clone size: once

CDR3 protein: CAWSVRENQPQHF
CDR3 DNA: TGTGCCTGGAGTGTACGGGAGAATCAGCCCCAGCATTTT
D gene: .
J gene: TRBJ1-5
V gene: TRBV30
clone size: .

CDR3 protein: CATSTYLDREGDGYTF
CDR3 DNA: TGTGCCACCAGCACGTACTTGGACAGGGAAGGGGATGGCTACACCTTC
D gene: TRBD1
J gene: TRBJ1-2
V gene: TRBV15
clone size: .

CDR3 protein: CASSNSLAGGGDTQYF
CDR3 DNA: TGTGCCAGCAGTAACTCTCTAGCGGGAGGTGGAGATACGCAGTATTTT
D gene: TRBD2
J gene: TRBJ2-3
V gene: TRBV2
clone size: .

CDR3 protein: CASSPPGQGTRYEQYF
CDR3 DNA: TGCGCCAGCAGCCCGCCAGGACAGGGGACGAGGTACGAGCAGTACTTC
D gene: TRBD1
J gene: TRBJ2-7
V gene: TRBV5-1
clone size: .

CDR3 protein: CASSDTGRGQPQHF
CDR3 DNA: TGTGCCAGCAGCGATACAGGACGGGGTCAGCCCCAGCATTTT
D gene: .
J gene: TRBJ1-5
V gene: TRBV7-9
clone size: .

CDR3 protein: CASSEAAYNEQFF
CDR3 DNA: TGTGCCAGTAGTGAGGCGGCCTACAATGAGCAGTTCTTC
D gene: .
J gene: TRBJ2-1
V gene: TRBV19
clone size: once

CDR3 protein: CASSLVGPRTDTQYF
CDR3 DNA: TGCGCCAGCAGCTTGGTGGGCCCCCGCACAGATACGCAGTATTTT
D gene: .
J gene: TRBJ2-3
V gene: TRBV5-1
clone size: few

CDR3 protein: CASSFGTGVGETQYF
CDR3 DNA: TGTGCCAGCAGCTTCGGGACAGGGGTAGGGGAGACCCAGTACTTC
D gene: TRBD1
J gene: TRBJ2-5
V gene: TRBV5-6
clone size: .

CDR3 protein: CASSQDLIGASDYGYTF
CDR3 DNA: TGTGCCAGCAGCCAAGATCTCATCGGAGCCTCGGACTATGGCTACACCTTC
D gene: .
J gene: TRBJ1-2
V gene: TRBV14
clone size: few

CDR3 protein: CSVLAGGGRPDTQYF
CDR3 DNA: TGCAGCGTTCTAGCGGGGGGCGGGCGGCCAGATACGCAGTATTTT
D gene: TRBD2
J gene: TRBJ2-3
V gene: TRBV29-1
clone size: .

CDR3 protein: CAWSVQRATEQFF
CDR3 DNA: TGTGCCTGGAGTGTACAGCGAGCCACTGAGCAGTTCTTC
D gene: .
J gene: TRBJ2-1
V gene: TRBV30
clone size: .

CDR3 protein: CASSLEGSGGESYF
CDR3 DNA: TGCGCCAGCAGCTTGGAAGGTTCAGGGGGCGAGTCGTACTTC
D gene: TRBD1
J gene: TRBJ2-7
V gene: TRBV5-1
clone size: .

CDR3 protein: CASSQDTGVETQYF
CDR3 DNA: TGCGCCAGCAGCCAAGATACGGGGGTGGAGACCCAGTACTTC
D gene: .
J gene: TRBJ2-5
V gene: TRBV4-1
clone size: few

CDR3 protein: CASNRAETQYF
CDR3 DNA: TGCGCCAGCAACAGGGCAGAGACCCAGTACTTC
D gene: .
J gene: TRBJ2-5
V gene: TRBV5-1
clone size: .